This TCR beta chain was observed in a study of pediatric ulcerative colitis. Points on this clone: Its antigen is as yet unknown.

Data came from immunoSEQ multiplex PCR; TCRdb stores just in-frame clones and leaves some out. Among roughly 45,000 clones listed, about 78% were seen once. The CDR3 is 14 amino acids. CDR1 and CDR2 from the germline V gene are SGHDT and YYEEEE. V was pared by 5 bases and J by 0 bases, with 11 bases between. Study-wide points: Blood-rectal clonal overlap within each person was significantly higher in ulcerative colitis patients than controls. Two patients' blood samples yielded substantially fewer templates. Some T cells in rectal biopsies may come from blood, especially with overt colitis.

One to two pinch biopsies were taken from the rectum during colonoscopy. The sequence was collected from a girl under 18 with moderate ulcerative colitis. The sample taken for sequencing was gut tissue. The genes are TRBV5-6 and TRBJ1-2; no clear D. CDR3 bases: TGTGCCAGCAGGGGCCTTAGTTCTAACTATGGCTACACCTTC. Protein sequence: CASRGLSSNYGYTF. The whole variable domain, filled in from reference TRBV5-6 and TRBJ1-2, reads DAGVTQSPTHLIKTRGQQVTLRCSPKSGHDTVSWYQQALGQGPQFIFQYYEEEERQRGNFPDRFSGHQFPNYSSELNVNALLLGDSALYLCASRGLSSNYGYTFGSGTRLTVV.